This T cell receptor (beta chain) comes out of a study of early T cells in non-severe SARS-CoV-2 infection. For this clonotype: Antigen: not known.

TCRdb called the 5' RACE reads again in MiXCR, with one record for every CDR3 protein. Of approximately 52,000 distinct CDR3 sequences in the sample, less than 9.5% were seen once. Study results and limitations: Matching against VDJdb likely underestimated virus-specific expansions, favoring anti-spike CD8.

J was trimmed by 1 base and V by 6 bases; bases with no gene match: 0. Germline V CDR1 and CDR2: SNHLY, FYNNEI. The CDR3 runs to 14 residues. The sequenced material came from whole blood. This chain links TRBV2 with TRBJ1-1; 12 bases are shared with TRBD1. The receptor comes from an adult who was a healthcare worker with PCR-confirmed SARS-CoV-2 infection or an uninfected control (not recorded which). In DNA, the CDR3 is TGTGCCAGCAGGGGACAGGGGGCGAACACTGAAGCTTTCTTT. It encodes CASRGQGANTEAFF.